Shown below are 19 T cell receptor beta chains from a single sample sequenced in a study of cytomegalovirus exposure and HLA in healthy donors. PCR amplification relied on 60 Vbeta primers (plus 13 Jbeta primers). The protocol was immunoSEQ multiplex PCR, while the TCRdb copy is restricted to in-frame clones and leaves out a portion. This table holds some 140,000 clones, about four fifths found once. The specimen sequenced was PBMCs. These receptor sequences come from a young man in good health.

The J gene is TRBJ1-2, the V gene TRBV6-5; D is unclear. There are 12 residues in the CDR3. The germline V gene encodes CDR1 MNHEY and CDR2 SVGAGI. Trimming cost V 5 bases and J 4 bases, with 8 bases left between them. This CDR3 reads CASSPGFYGYTF. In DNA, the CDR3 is TGTGCCAGCAGTCCAGGCTTCTATGGCTACACCTTC.

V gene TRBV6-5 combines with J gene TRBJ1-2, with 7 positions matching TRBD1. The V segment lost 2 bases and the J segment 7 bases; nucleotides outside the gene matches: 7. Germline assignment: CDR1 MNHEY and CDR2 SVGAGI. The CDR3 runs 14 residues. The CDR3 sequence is CASSYAGTAPGYTF. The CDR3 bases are TGTGCCAGCAGTTACGCTGGGACAGCTCCTGGCTACACCTTC.

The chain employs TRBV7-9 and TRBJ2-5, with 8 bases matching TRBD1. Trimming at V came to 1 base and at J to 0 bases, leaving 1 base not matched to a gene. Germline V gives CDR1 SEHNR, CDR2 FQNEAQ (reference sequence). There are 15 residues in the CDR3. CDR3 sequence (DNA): TGTGCCAGCAGCTTAGGGGACAGGTACCAAGAGACCCAGTACTTC. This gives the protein CASSLGDRYQETQYF.

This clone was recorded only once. CDR3 bases: TGTGCCAGCAGCTCTCGGACAGGGGTAAATGGCTACACCTTC. Protein sequence: CASSSRTGVNGYTF. V and J are TRBV7-8 and TRBJ1-2; 9 bases align to TRBD1. Per germline, CDR1 SGHVS and CDR2 FQNEAQ. This CDR3 is 14 amino acids long. V was clipped by 4 bases and J by 6 bases; unmatched bases: 6.

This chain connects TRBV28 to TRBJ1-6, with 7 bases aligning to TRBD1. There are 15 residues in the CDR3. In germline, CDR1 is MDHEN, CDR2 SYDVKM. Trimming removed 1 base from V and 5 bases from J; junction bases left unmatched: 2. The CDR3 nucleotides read TGTGCCAGCAGTTTATCACAGGGGCATAATTCACCCCTCCACTTT. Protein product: CASSLSQGHNSPLHF.

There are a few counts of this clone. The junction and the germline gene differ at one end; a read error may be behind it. The CDR3: CASSLALETQYF. Written as DNA, the CDR3 is TGTGCCAGCAGCCTAGCCCTGGAGACCCAGTACTTC. The genes are TRBV7-6 and TRBJ2-5, with D tentatively TRBD2 (5 bases). The CDR3 consists of 12 residues. Germline CDR1 and CDR2: SGHVS and FNYEAQ.

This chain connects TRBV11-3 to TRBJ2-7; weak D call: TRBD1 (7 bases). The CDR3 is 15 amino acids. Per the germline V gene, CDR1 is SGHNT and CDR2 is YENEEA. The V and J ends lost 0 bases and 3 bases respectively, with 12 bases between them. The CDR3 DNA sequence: TGTGCCAGCAGCTTAGATCAGGGGGGAAACTACGAGCAGTACTTC. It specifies CASSLDQGGNYEQYF.

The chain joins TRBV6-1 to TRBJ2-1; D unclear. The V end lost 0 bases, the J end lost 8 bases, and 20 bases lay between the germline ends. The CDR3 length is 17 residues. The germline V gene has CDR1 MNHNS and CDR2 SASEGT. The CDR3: CASSEAYPVVSGYEQFF. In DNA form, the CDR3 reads TGTGCCAGCAGTGAAGCCTACCCTGTCGTATCCGGGTATGAGCAGTTCTTC.

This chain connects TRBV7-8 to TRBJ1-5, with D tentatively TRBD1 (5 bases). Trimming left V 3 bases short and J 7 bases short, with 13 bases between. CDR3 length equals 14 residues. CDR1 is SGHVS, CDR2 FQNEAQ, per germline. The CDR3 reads CASSLNLQGQPQHF. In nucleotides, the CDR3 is TGTGCCAGCAGCTTGAACCTTCAGGGACAGCCCCAGCATTTT.

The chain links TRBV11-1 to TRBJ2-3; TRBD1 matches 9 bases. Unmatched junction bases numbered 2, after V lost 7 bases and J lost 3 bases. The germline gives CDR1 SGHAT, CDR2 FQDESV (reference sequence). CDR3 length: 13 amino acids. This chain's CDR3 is CASTDRGTDTQYF. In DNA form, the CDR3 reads TGTGCCAGCACGGACAGGGGTACAGATACGCAGTATTTT.

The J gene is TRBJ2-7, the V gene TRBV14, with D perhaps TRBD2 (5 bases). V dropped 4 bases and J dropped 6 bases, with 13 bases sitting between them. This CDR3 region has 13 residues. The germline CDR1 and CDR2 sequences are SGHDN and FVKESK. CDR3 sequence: CASSPRTEGEQYF. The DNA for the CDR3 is TGTGCCAGCAGCCCACGGACCGAGGGCGAGCAGTACTTC.

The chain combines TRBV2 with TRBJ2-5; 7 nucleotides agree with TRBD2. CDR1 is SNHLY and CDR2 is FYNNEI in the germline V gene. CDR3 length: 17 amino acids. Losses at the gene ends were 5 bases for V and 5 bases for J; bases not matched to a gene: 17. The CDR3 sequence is CASSFLLRGRAEETQYF. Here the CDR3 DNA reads TGTGCCAGCAGTTTTCTACTCCGGGGGAGGGCCGAGGAGACCCAGTACTTC. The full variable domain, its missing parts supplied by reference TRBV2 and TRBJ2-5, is EPEVTQTPSHQVTQMGQEVILRCVPISNHLYFYWYRQILGQKVEFLVSFYNNEISEKSEIFDDQFSVERPDGSNFTLKIRSTKLEDSAMYFCASSFLLRGRAEETQYFGPGTRLLVL.

CDR3 sequence: CASRFSGRLRYEQYF. CDR3 sequence (DNA): TGTGCCAGCAGATTTAGCGGGAGGTTGCGTTACGAGCAGTACTTC. The chain employs TRBV11-2 and TRBJ2-7, with TRBD2 matching over 10 bases. The length of the CDR3 is 15 residues. The germline V gene encodes CDR1 SGHAT and CDR2 FQNNGV. V lost 6 bases to trimming and J lost 4 bases; unmatched junction nucleotides: 9.

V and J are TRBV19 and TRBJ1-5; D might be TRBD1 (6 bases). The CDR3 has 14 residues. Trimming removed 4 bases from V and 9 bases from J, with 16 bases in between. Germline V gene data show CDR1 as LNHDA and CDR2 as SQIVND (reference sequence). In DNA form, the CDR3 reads TGTGCCAGTAGTACCGTACAGGGCCCCCCGCCCCAGCATTTT. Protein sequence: CASSTVQGPPPQHF.

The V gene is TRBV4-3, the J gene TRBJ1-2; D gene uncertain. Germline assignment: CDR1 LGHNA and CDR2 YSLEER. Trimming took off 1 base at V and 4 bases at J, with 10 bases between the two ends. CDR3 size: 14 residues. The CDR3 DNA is TGCGCCAGCAGCCAAGGCTCCGGGGTCTATGGCTACACCTTC. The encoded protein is CASSQGSGVYGYTF.

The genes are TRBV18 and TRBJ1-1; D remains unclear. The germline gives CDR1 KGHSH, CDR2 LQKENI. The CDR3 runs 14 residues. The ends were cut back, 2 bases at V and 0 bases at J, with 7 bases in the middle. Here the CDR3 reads CASSPRGMNTEAFF. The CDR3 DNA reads TGTGCCAGCTCACCAAGAGGGATGAACACTGAAGCTTTCTTT.

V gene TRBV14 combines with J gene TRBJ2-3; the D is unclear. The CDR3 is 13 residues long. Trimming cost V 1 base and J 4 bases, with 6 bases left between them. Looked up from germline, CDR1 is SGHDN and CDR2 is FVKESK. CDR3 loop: CASSQALPDTQYF. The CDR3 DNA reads TGTGCCAGCAGCCAAGCCCTCCCAGATACGCAGTATTTT.

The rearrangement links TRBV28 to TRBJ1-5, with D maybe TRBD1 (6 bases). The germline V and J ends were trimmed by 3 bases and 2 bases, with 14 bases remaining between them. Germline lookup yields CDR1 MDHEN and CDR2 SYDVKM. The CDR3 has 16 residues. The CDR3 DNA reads TGTGCCAGCAGTTTCGAGGGCAGGGGAGGCAATCAGCCCCAGCATTTT. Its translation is CASSFEGRGGNQPQHF.

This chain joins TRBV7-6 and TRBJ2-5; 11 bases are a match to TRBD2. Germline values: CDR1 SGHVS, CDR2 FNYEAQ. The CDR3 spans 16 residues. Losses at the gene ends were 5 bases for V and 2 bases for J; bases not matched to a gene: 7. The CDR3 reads CASSRGTSGAQETQYF. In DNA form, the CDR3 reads TGTGCCAGCAGCCGAGGGACTAGCGGAGCTCAAGAGACCCAGTACTTC.